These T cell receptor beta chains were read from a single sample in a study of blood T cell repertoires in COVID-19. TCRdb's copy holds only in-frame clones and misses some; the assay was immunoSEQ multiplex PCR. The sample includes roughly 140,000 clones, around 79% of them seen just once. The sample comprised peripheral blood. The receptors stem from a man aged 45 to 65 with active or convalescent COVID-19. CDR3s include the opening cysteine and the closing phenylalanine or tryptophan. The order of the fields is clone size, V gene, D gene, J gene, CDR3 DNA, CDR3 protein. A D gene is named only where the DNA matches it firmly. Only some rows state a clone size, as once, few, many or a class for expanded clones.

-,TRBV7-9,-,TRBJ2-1,TGTGCCAGCAGCCCCTTAGGGGGGGCAAGCTACAATGAGCAGTTCTTC,CASSPLGGASYNEQFF
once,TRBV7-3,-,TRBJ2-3,TGTGCCAGCACCACCCCAGGGAACACGCAGTATTTT,CASTTPGNTQYF
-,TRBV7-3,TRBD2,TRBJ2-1,TGTGCCAGCAGCCGCGGTCCCCTAGCGGGAGGGTATGATGAGCAGTTCTTC,CASSRGPLAGGYDEQFF
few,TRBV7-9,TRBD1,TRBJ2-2,TGTGCCAGCAGCTCCAACAGGGGGAGAAGCACCGGGGAGCTGTTTTTT,CASSSNRGRSTGELFF
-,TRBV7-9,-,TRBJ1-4,TGTGCCAGCCGACTGTCGGGAGGAACTAATGAAAAACTGTTTTTT,CASRLSGGTNEKLFF
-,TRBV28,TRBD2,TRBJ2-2,TGTGCCAGCAGTCTCCTAGCGGGAGTTATCGGGGAGCTGTTTTTT,CASSLLAGVIGELFF
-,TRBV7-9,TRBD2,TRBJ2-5,TGTGCCAGCAGCTTAGCACTAGCGGGAGAGACCCAGTACTTC,CASSLALAGETQYF
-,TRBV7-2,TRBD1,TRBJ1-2,TGTGCCAGCAGCCCGGGATGGACAGGGCGTTATGGCTACACCTTC,CASSPGWTGRYGYTF
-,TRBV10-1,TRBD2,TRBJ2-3,TGCGCCAGCAGTGCCGGGACTAGCGGCACAGATACGCAGTATTTT,CASSAGTSGTDTQYF
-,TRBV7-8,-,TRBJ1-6,TGTGCCAGCAGCTTCAGGGCGCGCCTCCACTTT,CASSFRARLHF
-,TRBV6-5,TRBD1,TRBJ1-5,TGTGCCAGCAGTCCCGACAGGGAGAGTCAGCCCCAGCATTTT,CASSPDRESQPQHF
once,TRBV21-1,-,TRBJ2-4,TGTGCCAGCAGCAAGGGGCGGGGGAAAAACATTCAGTACTTC,CASSKGRGKNIQYF
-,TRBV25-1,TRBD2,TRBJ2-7,TGTGCCAGCATGGGGGGGTCCAGCTCCTACGAGCAGTACTTC,CASMGGSSSYEQYF
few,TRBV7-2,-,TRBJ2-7,TGTGCCAGCAGCCCTAATTTTGGGGGCCAAGAGGAGCAGTACTTC,CASSPNFGGQEEQYF